The rows below give T cell receptor beta chains drawn from one sample of a study of blood T cell repertoires in COVID-19. Sequencing used immunoSEQ multiplex PCR; TCRdb keeps in-frame clones, though not all of them. The table shows some 340,000 clones, with approximately 91% occurring only once. Sequencing was done on a sample of PBMCs or T cells enriched from blood (not recorded which). All receptors come from a woman younger than 45 who had been exposed to COVID-19. Both conserved end residues are part of each CDR3. A D gene is named only where the DNA matches it firmly. Some rows mark clone size as missing; the rest say once, few, many or name a class of expanded clone.

TRBJ1-2,TRBV7-9,NA,TRBD1,TGTGCCAGCAGCCAATCGAAGCCGGGACAGGTTACCCTCACATATGGCTACACCTTC,CASSQSKPGQVTLTYGYTF
TRBJ1-2,TRBV5-1,NA,NA,TGCGCCAGCAGCGGGGAAGGGGGAAACTATGGCTACACCTTC,CASSGEGGNYGYTF
TRBJ2-7,TRBV6-2/TRBV6-3,once,NA,TGTGCCAGCAGTTCGACTGGAACCTACGAGCAGTACTTC,CASSSTGTYEQYF
TRBJ1-1,TRBV5-5,NA,NA,TGTGCCAGCAGCGTGGACAGTATGAACACTGAAGCTTTCTTT,CASSVDSMNTEAFF
TRBJ1-6,TRBV7-9,NA,TRBD1,TGTGCCAGCAGCTCGGGACAGCAGGCTTCACCCCTCCACTTT,CASSSGQQASPLHF
TRBJ1-2,TRBV10-2,NA,NA,TGCGCCAGCTCGACAGGTGCCTATGGCTACACCTTC,CASSTGAYGYTF
TRBJ2-7,TRBV6-5,few,NA,TGTGCCAGCAGCCTCCGGCGCGGGGAGTCCTACGAGCAGTACTTC,CASSLRRGESYEQYF
TRBJ1-5,TRBV19,NA,NA,TGTGCCAGTAGTCCATTAGGGGACATTACTAGCAATCAGCCCCAGCATTTT,CASSPLGDITSNQPQHF
TRBJ1-4,TRBV7-8,NA,NA,TGTGCCAGCAGCTCGTACAGGATGGCTAATGAAAAACTGTTTTTT,CASSSYRMANEKLFF
TRBJ2-1,TRBV30,NA,NA,TGTGCCTGGAAAGCAGCGCAGGGACTGTACAATGAGCAGTTCTTC,CAWKAAQGLYNEQFF
TRBJ2-7,TRBV2,NA,NA,TGTGCCACTGTGGATGGAGGGAATTCCTACGAGCAGTACTTC,CATVDGGNSYEQYF
TRBJ1-1,TRBV11-2,NA,NA,TGTGCCACCCAGACACGGGGCACTGAAGCTTTCTTT,CATQTRGTEAFF
TRBJ2-5,TRBV11-2,NA,TRBD1,TGTGCCAGCACCACAGGGGGGAGAGAGACCCAGTACTTC,CASTTGGRETQYF
TRBJ1-5,TRBV29-1,NA,TRBD1,TGCAGCGTTGGACAGGGTGGTCAGCCCCAGCATTTT,CSVGQGGQPQHF
TRBJ1-6,TRBV7-3,NA,NA,TGTGCCAGCAGGACCACAGGCGGTCTTGGGCCCCTCCACTTT,CASRTTGGLGPLHF